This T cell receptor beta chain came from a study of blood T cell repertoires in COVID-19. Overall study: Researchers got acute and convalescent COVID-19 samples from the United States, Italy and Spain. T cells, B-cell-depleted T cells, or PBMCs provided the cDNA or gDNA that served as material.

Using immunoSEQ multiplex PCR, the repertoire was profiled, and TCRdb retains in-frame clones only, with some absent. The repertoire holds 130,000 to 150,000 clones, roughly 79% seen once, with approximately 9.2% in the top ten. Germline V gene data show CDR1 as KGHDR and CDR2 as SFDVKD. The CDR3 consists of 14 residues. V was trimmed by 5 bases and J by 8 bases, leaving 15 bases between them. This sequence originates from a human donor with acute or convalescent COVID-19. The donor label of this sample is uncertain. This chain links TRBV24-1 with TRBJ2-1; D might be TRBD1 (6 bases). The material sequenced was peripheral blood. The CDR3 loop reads CATSAVKQGDEQFF. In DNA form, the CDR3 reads TGTGCCACCAGTGCCGTCAAACAGGGAGATGAGCAGTTCTTC.